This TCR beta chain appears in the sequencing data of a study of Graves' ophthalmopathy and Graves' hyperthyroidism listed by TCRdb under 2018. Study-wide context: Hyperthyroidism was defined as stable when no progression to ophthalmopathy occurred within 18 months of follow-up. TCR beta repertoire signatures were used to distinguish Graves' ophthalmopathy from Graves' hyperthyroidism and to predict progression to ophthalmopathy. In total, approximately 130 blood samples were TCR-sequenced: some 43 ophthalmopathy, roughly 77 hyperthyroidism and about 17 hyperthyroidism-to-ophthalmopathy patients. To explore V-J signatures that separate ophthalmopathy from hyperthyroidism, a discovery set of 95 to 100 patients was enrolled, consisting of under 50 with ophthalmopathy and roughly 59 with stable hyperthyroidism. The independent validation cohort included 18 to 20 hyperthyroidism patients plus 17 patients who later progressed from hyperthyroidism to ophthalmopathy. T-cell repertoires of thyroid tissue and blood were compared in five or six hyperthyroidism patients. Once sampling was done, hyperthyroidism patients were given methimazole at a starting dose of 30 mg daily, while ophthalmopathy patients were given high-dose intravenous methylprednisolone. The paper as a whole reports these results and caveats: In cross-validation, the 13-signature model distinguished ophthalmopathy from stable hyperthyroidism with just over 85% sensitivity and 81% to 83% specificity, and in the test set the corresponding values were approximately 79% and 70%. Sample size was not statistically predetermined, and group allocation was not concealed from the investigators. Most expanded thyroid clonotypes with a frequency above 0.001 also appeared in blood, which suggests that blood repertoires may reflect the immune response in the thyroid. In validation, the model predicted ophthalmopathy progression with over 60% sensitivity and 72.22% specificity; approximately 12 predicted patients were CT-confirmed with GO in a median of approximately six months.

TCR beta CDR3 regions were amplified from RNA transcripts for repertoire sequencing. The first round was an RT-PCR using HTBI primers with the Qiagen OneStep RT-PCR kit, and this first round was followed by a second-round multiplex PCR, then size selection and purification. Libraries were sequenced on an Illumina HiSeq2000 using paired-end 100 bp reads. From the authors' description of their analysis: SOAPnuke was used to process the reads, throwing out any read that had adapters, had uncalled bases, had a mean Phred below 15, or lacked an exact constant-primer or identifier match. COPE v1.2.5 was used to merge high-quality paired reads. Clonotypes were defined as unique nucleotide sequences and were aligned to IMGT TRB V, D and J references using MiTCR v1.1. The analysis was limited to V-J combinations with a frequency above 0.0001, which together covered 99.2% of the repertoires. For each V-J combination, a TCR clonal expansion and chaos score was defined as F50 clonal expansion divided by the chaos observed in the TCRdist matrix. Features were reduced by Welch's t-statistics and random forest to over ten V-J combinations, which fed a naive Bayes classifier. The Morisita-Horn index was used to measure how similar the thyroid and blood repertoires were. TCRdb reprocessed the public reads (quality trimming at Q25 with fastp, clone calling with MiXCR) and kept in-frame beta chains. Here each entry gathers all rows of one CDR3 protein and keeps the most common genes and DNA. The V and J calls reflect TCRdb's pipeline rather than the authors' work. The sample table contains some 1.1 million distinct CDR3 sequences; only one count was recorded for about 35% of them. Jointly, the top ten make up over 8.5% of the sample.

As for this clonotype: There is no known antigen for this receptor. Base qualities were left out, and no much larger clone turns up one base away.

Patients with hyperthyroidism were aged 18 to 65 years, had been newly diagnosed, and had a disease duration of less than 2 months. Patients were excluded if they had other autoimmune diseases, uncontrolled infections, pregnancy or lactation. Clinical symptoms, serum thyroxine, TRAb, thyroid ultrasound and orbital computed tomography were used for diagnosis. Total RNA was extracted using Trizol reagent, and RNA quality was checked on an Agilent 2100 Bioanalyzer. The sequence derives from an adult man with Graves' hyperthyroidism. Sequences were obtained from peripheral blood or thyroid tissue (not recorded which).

The nucleotide sequence is given as TGCGCCAGCAGCCAAGATCCCGAAGGATCCAATGCCGGGGAGCTGTTTTTT. Translated, it gives CASSQDPEGSNAGELFF. The chain employs TRBV4-3 and TRBJ2-2; the D gene is unclear. The CDR3 starts with the cysteine, ends with the phenylalanine, and has 17 residues. Of the read, only the CDR3 DNA is kept; its 51 bases are in frame from base 1. The CDR1 and CDR2 encoded by the germline V gene are LGHNA and YSLEER. V sheds 0 bases and J sheds 6 bases, leaving 17 bases between their ends.